These T cell receptor beta chains were read from a single sample in a study of Graves' ophthalmopathy and Graves' hyperthyroidism. MiXCR was run by TCRdb on the multiplex PCR reads, yielding one entry per CDR3 protein. The repertoire has 170,000 or so distinct CDR3 sequences, approximately 40% of them found once; the top ten carry over 7%. Sample: peripheral blood. Every receptor here comes from a man younger than 45 with Graves' ophthalmopathy. CDR3s include the opening cysteine and the closing phenylalanine or tryptophan. The D gene is left open where the match is weak. The listing skips clone size in some rows; elsewhere it reads once, few, many or a size class.

D gene	V gene	clone size	J gene	CDR3 protein	CDR3 DNA
NA	TRBV28	few	TRBJ2-5	CASSTAGTKQETQYF	TGTGCCAGCAGCACCGCCGGGACAAAGCAAGAGACCCAGTACTTC
NA	TRBV7-2	many	TRBJ2-7	CASRGAAGYEQYF	TGTGCCAGCAGGGGAGCAGCGGGCTACGAGCAGTACTTC
NA	TRBV11-1	once	TRBJ2-2	CASSFDGEHSNTGELFF	TGTGCCAGCAGCTTTGATGGGGAACACTCAAACACCGGGGAGCTGTTTTTT
TRBD2	TRBV27	NA	TRBJ2-7	CASRQRLADYEQYF	TGTGCCAGCAGACAAAGACTAGCGGACTACGAGCAGTACTTC
NA	TRBV28	NA	TRBJ1-1	CASSPRRFGNTEAFF	TGTGCCAGCAGCCCCCGACGGTTTGGAAACACTGAAGCTTTCTTT
NA	TRBV6-5	many	TRBJ1-1	CASTLAQGTEAFF	TGTGCCTCGACCCTTGCCCAGGGGACTGAAGCTTTCTTT
NA	TRBV24-1	many	TRBJ2-2	CATSDSSAENTGELFF	TGTGCCACCAGTGATTCTAGCGCCGAGAACACCGGGGAGCTGTTTTTT
NA	TRBV4-1	NA	TRBJ2-2	CASSQEGYTGELFF	TGCGCCAGCAGCCAAGAAGGCTACACCGGGGAGCTGTTTTTT
TRBD2	TRBV6-2/TRBV6-3	NA	TRBJ2-7	CASSYLAGVGEQYF	TGTGCCAGCAGTTACCTAGCGGGAGTGGGAGAGCAGTACTTC
NA	TRBV28	NA	TRBJ1-6	CASSLAGIRANSPLHF	TGTGCCAGCAGCTTAGCGGGGATCAGAGCCAATTCACCCCTCCACTTT
NA	TRBV11-1	many	TRBJ1-1	CASSPYSGRNTEAFF	TGTGCCAGCAGCCCTTATTCTGGGAGGAACACTGAAGCTTTCTTT
NA	TRBV6-5	NA	TRBJ2-7	CASSYSRLPQAVHEQYF	TGTGCCAGCAGTTACTCCCGACTCCCCCAGGCGGTCCACGAGCAGTACTTC
NA	TRBV30	many	TRBJ2-5	CAWSRGSEGETQYF	TGTGCCTGGAGTAGGGGATCAGAGGGGGAGACCCAGTACTTC
NA	TRBV12-3/TRBV12-4	NA	TRBJ1-1	CASSLGGLRGAEAFF	TGTGCCAGCAGTTTAGGCGGGCTCAGAGGTGCTGAAGCTTTCTTT
NA	TRBV28	many	TRBJ2-7	CASSTVGSSYEQYF	TGTGCCAGCAGTACGGTGGGTAGCTCCTACGAGCAGTACTTC
NA	TRBV5-1	NA	TRBJ1-1	CASSLEGDNTEAFF	TGCGCCAGCAGCTTGGAAGGGGACAACACTGAAGCTTTCTTT
NA	TRBV20-1	many	TRBJ2-6	CSAREQGAGANVLTF	TGCAGTGCTAGAGAGCAGGGTGCAGGGGCCAACGTCCTGACTTTC
TRBD2	TRBV12-3/TRBV12-4	many	TRBJ2-7	CASSLKLAGYDHYEQYF	TGTGCCAGCAGTTTGAAGCTAGCGGGATACGATCACTACGAGCAGTACTTC
TRBD2	TRBV6-1	NA	TRBJ2-2	CASSEVGSSGSGELFF	TGTGCCAGCAGTGAAGTGGGGTCTAGCGGATCCGGGGAGCTGTTTTTT
TRBD2	TRBV12-3/TRBV12-4	many	TRBJ2-5	CASSLGLAGGQETQYF	TGTGCCAGCAGTTTGGGACTAGCGGGGGGACAAGAGACCCAGTACTTC
TRBD1	TRBV6-2/TRBV6-3	many	TRBJ2-6	CASSSLDREFAGANVLTF	TGTGCCAGCAGTTCCCTGGACAGGGAATTTGCTGGGGCCAACGTCCTGACTTTC
NA	TRBV15	many	TRBJ1-1	CATSRERGGNTEAFF	TGTGCCACCAGCAGAGAGCGGGGGGGTAACACTGAAGCTTTCTTT